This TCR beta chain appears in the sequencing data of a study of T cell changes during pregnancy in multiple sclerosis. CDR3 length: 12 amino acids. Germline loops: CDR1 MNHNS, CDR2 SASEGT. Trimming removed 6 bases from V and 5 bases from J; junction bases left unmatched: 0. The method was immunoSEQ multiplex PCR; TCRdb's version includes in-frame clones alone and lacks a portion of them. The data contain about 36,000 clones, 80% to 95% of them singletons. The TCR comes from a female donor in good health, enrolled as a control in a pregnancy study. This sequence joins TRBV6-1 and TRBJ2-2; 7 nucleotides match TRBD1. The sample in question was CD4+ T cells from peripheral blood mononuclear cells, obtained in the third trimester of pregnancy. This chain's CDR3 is CASRTGTGELFF. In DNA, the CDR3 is TGTGCCAGCAGGACAGGGACCGGGGAGCTGTTTTTT.